The TCR beta chain under discussion was sequenced for a study of beta chain features in type 1 diabetes. Study background: Across the samples, some 98,000,000 sorted cells were examined in total.

Investigators reverse transcribed all isolated RNA, so they sequenced expressed TCRB transcripts. Method: immunoSEQ multiplex PCR; TCRdb's copy keeps in-frame clones and lacks some. The sample has hundreds of thousands of clones, 8% seen once. There are a few counts of this clone. Trimming cost V 2 bases and J 6 bases; bases outside gene matches: 5. This CDR3 has 15 amino acids. CDR1 and CDR2 (germline): SEHNR, FQNEAQ (reference sequence). One heparinised draw, averaging about 110 mL, was taken per donor. Sorting produced populations that all topped 98% purity. This receptor was taken from a woman aged 18-29 years in good health. Sequencing input: central memory CD4+ T cells from blood. J is TRBJ2-7 and V is TRBV7-9; 12 positions match TRBD1. CDR3 coding DNA: TGTGCCAGCAGCTTAATGGCGGGACAGGGGGCCGAGCAGTACTTC. Amino acid sequence: CASSLMAGQGAEQYF.